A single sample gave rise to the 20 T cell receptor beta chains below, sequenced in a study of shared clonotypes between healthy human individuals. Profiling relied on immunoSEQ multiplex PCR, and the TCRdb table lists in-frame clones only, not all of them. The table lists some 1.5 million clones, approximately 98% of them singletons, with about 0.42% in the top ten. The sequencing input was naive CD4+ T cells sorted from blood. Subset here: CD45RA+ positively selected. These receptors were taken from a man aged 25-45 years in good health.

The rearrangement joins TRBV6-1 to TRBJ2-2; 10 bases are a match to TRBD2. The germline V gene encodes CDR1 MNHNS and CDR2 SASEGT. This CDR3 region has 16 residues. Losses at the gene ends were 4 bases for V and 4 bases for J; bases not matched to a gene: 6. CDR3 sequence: CASSGLAGEATGELFF. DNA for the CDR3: TGTGCCAGCAGTGGTCTAGCGGGAGAGGCCACCGGGGAGCTGTTTTTT.

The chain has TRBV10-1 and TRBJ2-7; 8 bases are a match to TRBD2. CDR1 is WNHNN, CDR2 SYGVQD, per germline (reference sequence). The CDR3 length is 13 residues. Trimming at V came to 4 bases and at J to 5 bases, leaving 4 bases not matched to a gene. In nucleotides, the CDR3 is TGCGCCAGCAGTGTTAGCGGGAACCACGAGCAGTACTTC. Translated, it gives CASSVSGNHEQYF.

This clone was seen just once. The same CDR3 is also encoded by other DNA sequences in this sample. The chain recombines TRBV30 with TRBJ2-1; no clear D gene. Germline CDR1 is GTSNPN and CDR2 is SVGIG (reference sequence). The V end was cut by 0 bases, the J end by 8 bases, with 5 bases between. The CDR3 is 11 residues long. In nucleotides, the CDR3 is TGTGCCTGGAGTGTACGGGATGAGCAGTTCTTC. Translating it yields CAWSVRDEQFF.

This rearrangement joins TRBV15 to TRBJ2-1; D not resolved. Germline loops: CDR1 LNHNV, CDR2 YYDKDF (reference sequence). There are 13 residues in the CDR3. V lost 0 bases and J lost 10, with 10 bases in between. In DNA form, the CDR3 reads TGTGCCACCAGCAGAGATGTCCTTGGGGAGCAGTTCTTC. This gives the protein CATSRDVLGEQFF.

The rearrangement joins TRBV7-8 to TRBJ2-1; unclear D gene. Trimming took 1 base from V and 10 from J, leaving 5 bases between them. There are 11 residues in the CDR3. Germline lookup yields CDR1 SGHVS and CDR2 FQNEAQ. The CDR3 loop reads CASSLDWEQFF. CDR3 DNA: TGTGCCAGCAGCTTAGACTGGGAGCAGTTCTTC.

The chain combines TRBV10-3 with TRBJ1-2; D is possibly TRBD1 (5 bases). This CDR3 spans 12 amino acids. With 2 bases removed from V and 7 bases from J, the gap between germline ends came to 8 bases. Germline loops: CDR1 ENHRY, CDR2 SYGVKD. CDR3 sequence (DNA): TGTGCCATCAGTGAGGGCAGGGTTGGCTACACCTTC. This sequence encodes CAISEGRVGYTF.

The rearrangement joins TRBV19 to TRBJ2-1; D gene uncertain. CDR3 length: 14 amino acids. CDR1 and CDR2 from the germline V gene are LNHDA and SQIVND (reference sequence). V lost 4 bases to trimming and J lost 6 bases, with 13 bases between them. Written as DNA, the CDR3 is TGTGCCAGTAGTAAAGCCTTCCGAAGCAATGAGCAGTTCTTC. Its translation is CASSKAFRSNEQFF.

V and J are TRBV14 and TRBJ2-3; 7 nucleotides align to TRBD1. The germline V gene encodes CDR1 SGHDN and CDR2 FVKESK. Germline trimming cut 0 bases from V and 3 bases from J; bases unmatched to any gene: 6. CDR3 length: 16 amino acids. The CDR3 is CASSQENRGWTDTQYF. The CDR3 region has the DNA TGTGCCAGCAGCCAAGAAAACAGGGGATGGACAGATACGCAGTATTTT.

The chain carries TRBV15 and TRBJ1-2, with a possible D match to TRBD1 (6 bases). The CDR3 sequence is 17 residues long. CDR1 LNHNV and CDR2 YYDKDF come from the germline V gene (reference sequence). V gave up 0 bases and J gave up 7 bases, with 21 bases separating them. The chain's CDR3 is CATSRDFRGQTNGGYTF. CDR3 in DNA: TGTGCCACCAGCAGAGATTTCCGCGGACAGACCAATGGTGGCTACACCTTC.

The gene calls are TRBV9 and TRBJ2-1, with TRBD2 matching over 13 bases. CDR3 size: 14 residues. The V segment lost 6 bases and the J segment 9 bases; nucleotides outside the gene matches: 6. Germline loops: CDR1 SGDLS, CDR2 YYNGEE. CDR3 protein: CASTGTSGNVEQFF. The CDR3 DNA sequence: TGTGCCAGCACCGGGACTAGCGGGAATGTTGAGCAGTTCTTC.

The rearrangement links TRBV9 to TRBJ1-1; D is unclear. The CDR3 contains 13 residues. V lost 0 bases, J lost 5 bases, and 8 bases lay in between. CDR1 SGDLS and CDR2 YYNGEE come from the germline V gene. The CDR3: CASSVGERTEAFF. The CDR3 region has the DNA TGTGCCAGCAGCGTAGGGGAAAGGACTGAAGCTTTCTTT.

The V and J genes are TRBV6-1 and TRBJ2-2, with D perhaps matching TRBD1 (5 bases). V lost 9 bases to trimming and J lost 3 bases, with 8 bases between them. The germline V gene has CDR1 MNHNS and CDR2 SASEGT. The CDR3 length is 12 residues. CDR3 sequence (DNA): TGTGCCAGTCAGGGTCACACCGGGGAGCTGTTTTTT. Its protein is CASQGHTGELFF.

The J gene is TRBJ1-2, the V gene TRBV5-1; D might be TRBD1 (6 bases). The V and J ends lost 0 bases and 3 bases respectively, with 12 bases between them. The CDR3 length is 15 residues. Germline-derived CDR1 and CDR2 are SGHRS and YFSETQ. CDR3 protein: CASSLDPGADYGYTF. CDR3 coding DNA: TGCGCCAGCAGCTTGGACCCGGGGGCGGACTATGGCTACACCTTC.

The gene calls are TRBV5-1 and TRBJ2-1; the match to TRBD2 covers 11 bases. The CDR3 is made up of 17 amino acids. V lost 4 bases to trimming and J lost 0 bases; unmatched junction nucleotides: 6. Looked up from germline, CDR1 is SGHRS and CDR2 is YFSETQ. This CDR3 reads CASSPGLAVISYNEQFF. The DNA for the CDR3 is TGCGCCAGCAGCCCGGGACTAGCGGTTATCTCCTACAATGAGCAGTTCTTC.

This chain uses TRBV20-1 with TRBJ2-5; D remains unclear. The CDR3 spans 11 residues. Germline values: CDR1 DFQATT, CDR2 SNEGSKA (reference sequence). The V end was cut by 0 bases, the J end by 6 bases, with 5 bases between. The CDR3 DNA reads TGCAGTGCTAGAGATATTAAGACCCAGTACTTC. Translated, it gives CSARDIKTQYF.

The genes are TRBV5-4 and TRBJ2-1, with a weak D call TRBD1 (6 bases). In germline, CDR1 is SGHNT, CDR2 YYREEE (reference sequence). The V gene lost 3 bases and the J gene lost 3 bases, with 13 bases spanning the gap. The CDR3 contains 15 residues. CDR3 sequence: CASSSRDKDYNEQFF. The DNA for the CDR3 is TGTGCCAGCAGCTCCAGGGACAAAGACTACAATGAGCAGTTCTTC.

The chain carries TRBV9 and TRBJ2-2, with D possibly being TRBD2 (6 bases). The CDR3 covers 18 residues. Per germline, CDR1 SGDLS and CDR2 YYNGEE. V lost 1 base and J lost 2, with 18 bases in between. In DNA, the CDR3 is TGTGCCAGCAGCGTATTTTCTGGAGGAGGGGCAAACACCGGGGAGCTGTTTTTT. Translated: CASSVFSGGGANTGELFF.

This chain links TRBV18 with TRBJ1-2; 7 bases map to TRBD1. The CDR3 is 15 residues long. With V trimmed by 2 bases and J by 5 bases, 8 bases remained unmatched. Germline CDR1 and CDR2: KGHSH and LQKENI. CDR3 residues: CASSPKGAGGYGYTF. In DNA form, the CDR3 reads TGTGCCAGCTCACCAAAAGGGGCAGGGGGTTATGGCTACACCTTC.

The CDR3 nucleotides read TGCGCCAGCAGCTTGGAAACGGGGAGGAACACCGGGGAGCTGTTTTTT. Translating gives CASSLETGRNTGELFF. This chain uses TRBV5-1 with TRBJ2-2; D is possibly TRBD2 (5 bases). Germline V CDR1 and CDR2: SGHRS, YFSETQ. CDR3 length: 16 amino acids. V lost 0 bases, J lost 1 base, and 10 bases lay in between.

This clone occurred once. The DNA of the CDR3 is TGTGCCAGTAGTATGATGGAGGGGGCCGGTCAGCCCCAGCATTTT. Translating gives CASSMMEGAGQPQHF. This rearrangement joins TRBV19 to TRBJ1-5; TRBD1 matches 7 bases. This CDR3 contains 15 residues. Germline CDR1 is LNHDA and CDR2 is SQIVND (reference sequence). V was pared by 3 bases and J by 6 bases, with 8 bases of the junction left unmatched.